The source of this T cell receptor (beta chain) is a study of brain metastases from non-small cell lung cancer. Notes on the study in general: Expanded T-cell clones appeared in approximately 60% of brain metastases over primaries. Compared with primary tumors, brain metastases showed less T-cell infiltration. Brain metastases shared most TCR repertoire with primaries, with sparse T cells.

V was clipped by 7 bases and J by 3 bases, with 15 bases between them. This CDR3 is 14 amino acids long. Germline V gene lookup returns CDR1 MDHEN and CDR2 SYDVKM. Sequenced by immunoSEQ multiplex PCR; TCRdb stores in-frame clones only, minus some. Counted here are roughly 1,500 clones, 85% to 95% occurring once; the ten biggest clones make up about 2%. This clone was found a few times. What it binds is unknown. The chain is built from TRBV28 and TRBJ1-1; no reliable D call. This TCR came from a donor at least 40 years old with non-small cell lung cancer. Specimen: tissue from a brain metastasis. The CDR3 loop reads CASTPPGRYTEAFF. CDR3 nucleotides: TGTGCCAGCACCCCCCCCGGGCGTTACACTGAAGCTTTCTTT.